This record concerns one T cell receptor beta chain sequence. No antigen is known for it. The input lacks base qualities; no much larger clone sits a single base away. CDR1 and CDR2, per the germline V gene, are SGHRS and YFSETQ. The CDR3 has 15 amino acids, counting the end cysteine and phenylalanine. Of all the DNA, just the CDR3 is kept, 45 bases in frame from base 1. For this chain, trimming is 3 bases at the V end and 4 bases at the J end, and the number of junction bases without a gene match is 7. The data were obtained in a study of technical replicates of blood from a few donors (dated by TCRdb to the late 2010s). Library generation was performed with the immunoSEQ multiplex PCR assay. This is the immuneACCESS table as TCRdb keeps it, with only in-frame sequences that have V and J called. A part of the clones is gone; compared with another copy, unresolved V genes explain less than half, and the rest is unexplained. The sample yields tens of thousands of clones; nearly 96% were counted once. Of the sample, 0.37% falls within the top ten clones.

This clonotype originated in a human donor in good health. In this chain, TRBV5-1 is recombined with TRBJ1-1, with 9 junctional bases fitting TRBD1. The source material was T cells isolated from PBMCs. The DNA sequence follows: TGCGCCAGCAGCTGGGACAGGGAAGGTCGCACTGAAGCTTTCTTT. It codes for CASSWDREGRTEAFF.